The rows below give T cell receptor beta chains drawn from one sample of a study of blood T cell repertoires in COVID-19. TCRdb's copy holds only in-frame clones and misses some; the assay was immunoSEQ multiplex PCR. The repertoire holds about 210,000 clones, with roughly 86% as singletons. The sample comprised PBMCs or T cells enriched from blood (not recorded which). The origin of the receptors is a woman in her thirties or forties in a cohort exposed to, infected with or recovered from COVID-19 (not recorded which). The CDR3 runs from the conserved cysteine through the conserved F or W. The D gene is left open where the match is weak. Only part of the rows carry a size: once, few, many, or a class if the clone is expanded.

many,TRBJ1-1,TRBD1,TRBV29-1,14,CSFAGQPFFLGAFF,TGCAGCTTCGCGGGACAGCCCTTTTTTCTAGGAGCTTTCTTT
once,TRBJ2-1,.,TRBV15,13,CATSRPPGNEQFF,TGTGCCACCAGCAGACCCCCAGGCAATGAGCAGTTCTTC
.,TRBJ1-2,TRBD1,TRBV10-3,14,CAIRNGQGNYGYTF,TGTGCCATCCGGAATGGACAGGGGAACTATGGCTACACCTTC
.,TRBJ1-1,.,TRBV19,15,CASSIDRGASTEAFF,TGTGCCAGTAGTATAGATCGGGGGGCAAGCACTGAAGCTTTCTTT
.,TRBJ1-2,.,TRBV28,12,CASSSGSPLSAF,TGTGCCAGCAGTTCCGGGTCCCCACTCTCTGCCTTC
.,TRBJ2-3,TRBD2,TRBV9,16,CASSVVGGRRTDTQYF,TGTGCCAGCAGCGTAGTGGGAGGGAGACGCACAGATACGCAGTATTTT
.,TRBJ1-2,.,TRBV7-9,13,CASSFGSNYGYTF,TGTGCCAGCAGCTTCGGGTCGAACTATGGCTACACCTTC
few,TRBJ1-1,.,TRBV5-4,13,CASSFRDSHEAFF,TGTGCCAGCAGCTTTCGAGACAGCCATGAAGCTTTCTTT
.,TRBJ2-1,.,TRBV5-1,12,CASSLVGQEQFF,TGCGCCAGCAGCTTGGTGGGGCAGGAGCAGTTCTTC
.,TRBJ1-6,TRBD1,TRBV27,14,CASSWGTGGSPLHF,TGTGCCAGCAGTTGGGGGACAGGGGGGTCACCCCTCCACTTT
.,TRBJ2-3,TRBD1,TRBV4-1,16,CASSQSGTGGGDTQYF,TGCGCCAGCAGCCAGAGTGGGACAGGGGGCGGTGATACGCAGTATTTT
.,TRBJ2-7,TRBD1,TRBV28,14,CASRGQGSSYEQYF,TGTGCCAGCAGGGGACAGGGGTCCTCCTACGAGCAGTACTTC
.,TRBJ2-2,TRBD2,TRBV10-2,15,CASRLAGVNTGELFF,TGCGCCAGCAGACTAGCGGGAGTTAATACCGGGGAGCTGTTTTTT
.,TRBJ1-5,TRBD1,TRBV27,16,CASSWTGAYSNQPQHF,TGTGCCAGCAGTTGGACAGGGGCATATAGCAATCAGCCCCAGCATTTT
few,TRBJ2-7,TRBD2,TRBV6-5,15,CASSYSIAGVGEQYF,TGTGCCAGCAGTTACTCGATAGCGGGAGTGGGGGAGCAGTACTTC
.,TRBJ2-7,.,TRBV1,16,CTSSQSPGGGAAEQYF,TGCACCAGCAGCCAATCCCCTGGCGGGGGGGCCGCCGAGCAGTACTTC
.,TRBJ1-2,TRBD1,TRBV13,15,CASSPGTGPSYGYTF,TGTGCCAGCAGTCCCGGGACAGGGCCAAGCTATGGCTACACCTTC
.,TRBJ2-1,.,TRBV7-6,16,CASSLTDEGSYNEQFF,TGTGCCAGCAGCCTAACCGATGAGGGTTCCTACAATGAGCAGTTCTTC
.,TRBJ1-2,.,TRBV19,10,CASEGYGYTF,TGTGCCAGTGAGGGTTATGGCTACACCTTC
.,TRBJ2-7,TRBD1,TRBV5-1,15,CASRAGTGALYEQYF,TGCGCCAGCAGGGCCGGGACAGGGGCCCTCTACGAGCAGTACTTC
.,TRBJ2-1,TRBD1,TRBV27,17,CASSLVTPQGAANEQFF,TGTGCCAGCAGTTTGGTCACCCCGCAGGGGGCGGCAAATGAGCAGTTCTTC
.,TRBJ2-2,TRBD2,TRBV7-2,17,CASSPGLAGGRSGELFF,TGTGCCAGCAGCCCCGGACTAGCGGGAGGGCGGTCCGGGGAGCTGTTTTTT
.,TRBJ2-2,.,TRBV5-1,16,CASSLGQDSHTGELFF,TGCGCCAGCAGCTTGGGACAAGACAGCCACACCGGGGAGCTGTTTTTT
.,TRBJ1-2,.,TRBV19,15,CASSITGTPGDGYTF,TGTGCCAGTAGTATCACCGGGACACCTGGGGATGGCTACACCTTC
.,TRBJ1-5,.,TRBV10-2,15,CASRLREGVGQPQHF,TGCGCCAGCAGACTCAGGGAAGGGGTAGGTCAGCCCCAGCATTTT
few,TRBJ1-1,TRBD1,TRBV5-4,14,CASSLEIQGAKAFF,TGTGCCAGCAGCTTGGAAATACAGGGGGCGAAGGCTTTCTTT
.,TRBJ2-1,TRBD2,TRBV4-1,17,CASSQDGGGLSYNEQFF,TGCGCCAGCAGCCAAGATGGCGGGGGGCTATCCTACAATGAGCAGTTCTTC
.,TRBJ2-5,.,TRBV6-6,11,CASSYSRDQYF,TGTGCCAGCAGTTACTCTCGGGATCAGTACTTC
.,TRBJ2-5,TRBD2,TRBV2,13,CASVGTSQETQYF,TGTGCCAGCGTAGGGACTAGTCAAGAGACCCAGTACTTC
.,TRBJ2-1,TRBD2,TRBV6-2/TRBV6-3,15,CASSSPGLAGNEQFF,TGTGCCAGCAGTTCGCCGGGACTAGCGGGGAATGAGCAGTTCTTC